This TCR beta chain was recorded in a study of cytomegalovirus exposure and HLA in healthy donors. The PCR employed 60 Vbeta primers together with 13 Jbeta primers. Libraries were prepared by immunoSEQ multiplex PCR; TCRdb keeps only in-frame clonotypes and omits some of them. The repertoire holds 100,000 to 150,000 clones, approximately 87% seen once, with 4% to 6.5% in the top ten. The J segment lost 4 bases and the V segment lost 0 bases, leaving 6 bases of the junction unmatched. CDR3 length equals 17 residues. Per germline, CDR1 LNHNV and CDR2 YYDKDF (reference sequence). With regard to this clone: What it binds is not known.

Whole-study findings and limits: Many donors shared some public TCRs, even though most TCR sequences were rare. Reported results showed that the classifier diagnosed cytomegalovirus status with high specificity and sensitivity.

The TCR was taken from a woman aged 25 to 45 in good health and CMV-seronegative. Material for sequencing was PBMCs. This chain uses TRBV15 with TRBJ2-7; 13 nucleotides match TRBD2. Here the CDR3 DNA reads TGTGCCACCAGCAGAGACGCTACTAGCGGGAGGGAGTACGAGCAGTACTTC. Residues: CATSRDATSGREYEQYF.